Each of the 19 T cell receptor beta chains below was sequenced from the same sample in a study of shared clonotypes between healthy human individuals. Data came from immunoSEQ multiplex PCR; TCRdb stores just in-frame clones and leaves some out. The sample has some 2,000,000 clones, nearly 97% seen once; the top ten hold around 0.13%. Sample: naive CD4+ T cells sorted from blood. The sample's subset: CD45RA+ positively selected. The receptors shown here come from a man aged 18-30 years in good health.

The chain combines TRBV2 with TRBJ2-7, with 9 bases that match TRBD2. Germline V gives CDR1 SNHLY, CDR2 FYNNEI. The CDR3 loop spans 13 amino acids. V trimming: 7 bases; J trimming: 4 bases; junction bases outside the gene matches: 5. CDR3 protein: CASKAGGEYEQYF. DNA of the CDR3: TGTGCCAGCAAGGCGGGAGGGGAATACGAGCAGTACTTC.

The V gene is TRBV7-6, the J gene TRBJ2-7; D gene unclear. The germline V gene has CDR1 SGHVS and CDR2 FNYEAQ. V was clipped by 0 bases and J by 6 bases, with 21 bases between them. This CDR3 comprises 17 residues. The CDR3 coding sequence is TGTGCCAGCAGCTTAGCCGGGTCCGCCCCCGGCCTATTCGAGCAGTACTTC. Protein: CASSLAGSAPGLFEQYF.

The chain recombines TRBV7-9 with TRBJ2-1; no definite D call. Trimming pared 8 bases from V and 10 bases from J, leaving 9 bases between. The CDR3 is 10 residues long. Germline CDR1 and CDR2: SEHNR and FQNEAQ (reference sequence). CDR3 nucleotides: TGTGCCAGCCTCCCTCTCGAGCAGTTCTTC. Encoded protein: CASLPLEQFF.

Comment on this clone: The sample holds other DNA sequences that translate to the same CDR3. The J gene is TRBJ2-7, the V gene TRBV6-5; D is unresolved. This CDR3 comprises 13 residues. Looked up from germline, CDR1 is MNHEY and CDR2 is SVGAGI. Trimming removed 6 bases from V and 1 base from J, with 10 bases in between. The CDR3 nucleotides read TGTGCCAGCAGGCCGGGCGGTTCCTACGAGCAGTACTTC. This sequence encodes CASRPGGSYEQYF.

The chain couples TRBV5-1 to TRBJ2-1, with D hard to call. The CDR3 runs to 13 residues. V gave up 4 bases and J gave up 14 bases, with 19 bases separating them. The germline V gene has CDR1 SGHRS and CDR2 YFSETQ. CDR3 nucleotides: TGCGCCAGCAGCGTGGACCCCACAGAGATGAAGTTCTTC. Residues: CASSVDPTEMKFF.

The CDR3 reads CASRGDVLNTEAFF. CDR3 bases: TGTGCCAGCAGAGGGGATGTGTTGAACACTGAAGCTTTCTTT. V gene TRBV28 combines with J gene TRBJ1-1, with D possibly matching TRBD1 (5 bases). The CDR3 consists of 14 residues. V gave up 6 bases and J gave up 0 bases, with 11 bases separating them. CDR1 and CDR2 (germline): MDHEN, SYDVKM.

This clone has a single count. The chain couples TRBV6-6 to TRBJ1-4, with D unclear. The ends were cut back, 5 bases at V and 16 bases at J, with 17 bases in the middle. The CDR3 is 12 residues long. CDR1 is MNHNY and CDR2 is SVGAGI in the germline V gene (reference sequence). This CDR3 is CASSGNSEAEFF. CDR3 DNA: TGTGCCAGCAGTGGTAACAGTGAGGCGGAGTTTTTT.

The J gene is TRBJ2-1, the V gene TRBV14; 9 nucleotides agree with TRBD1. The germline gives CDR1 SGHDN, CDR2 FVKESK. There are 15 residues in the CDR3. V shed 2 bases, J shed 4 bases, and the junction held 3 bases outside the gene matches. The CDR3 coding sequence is TGTGCCAGCAGCCAAAGGACAGGGGCTTACAATGAGCAGTTCTTC. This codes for CASSQRTGAYNEQFF.

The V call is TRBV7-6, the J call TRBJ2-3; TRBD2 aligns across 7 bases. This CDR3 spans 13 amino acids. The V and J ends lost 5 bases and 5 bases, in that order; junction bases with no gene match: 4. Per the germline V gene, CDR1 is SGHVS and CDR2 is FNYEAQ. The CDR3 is CASSRGVGDTQYF. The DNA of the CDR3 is TGTGCCAGCAGCCGGGGGGTAGGAGATACGCAGTATTTT.

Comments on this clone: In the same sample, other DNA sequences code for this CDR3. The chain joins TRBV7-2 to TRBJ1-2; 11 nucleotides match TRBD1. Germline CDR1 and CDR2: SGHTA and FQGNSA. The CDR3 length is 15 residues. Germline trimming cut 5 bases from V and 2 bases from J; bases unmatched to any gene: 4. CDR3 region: CASSPGTGGNYGYTF. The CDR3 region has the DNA TGTGCCAGCAGCCCGGGGACAGGGGGGAACTATGGCTACACCTTC.

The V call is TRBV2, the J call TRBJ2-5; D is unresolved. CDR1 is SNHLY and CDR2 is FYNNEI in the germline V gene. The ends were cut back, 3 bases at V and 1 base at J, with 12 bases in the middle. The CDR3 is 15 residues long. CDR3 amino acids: CASSEVGVTQETQYF. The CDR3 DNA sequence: TGTGCCAGCAGTGAGGTCGGCGTTACCCAAGAGACCCAGTACTTC.

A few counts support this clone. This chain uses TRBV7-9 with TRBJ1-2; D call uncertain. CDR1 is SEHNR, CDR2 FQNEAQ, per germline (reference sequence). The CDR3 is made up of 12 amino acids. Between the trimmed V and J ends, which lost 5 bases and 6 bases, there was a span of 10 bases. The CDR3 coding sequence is TGTGCCAGCAGCCTAGGTATGAATGGCTACACCTTC. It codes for CASSLGMNGYTF.

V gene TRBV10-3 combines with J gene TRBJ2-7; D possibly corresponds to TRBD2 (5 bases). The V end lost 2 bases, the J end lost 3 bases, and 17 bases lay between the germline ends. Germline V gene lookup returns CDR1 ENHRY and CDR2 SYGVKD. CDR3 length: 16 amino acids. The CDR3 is CAISEGTRWGSYEQYF. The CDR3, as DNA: TGTGCCATCAGTGAGGGAACTAGGTGGGGAAGCTACGAGCAGTACTTC.

The CDR3 loop reads CASSLEVGNEQFF. CDR3 in DNA: TGTGCCAGCAGCTTAGAGGTCGGCAATGAGCAGTTCTTC. The chain has TRBV7-2 and TRBJ2-1, with D unclear. This CDR3 contains 13 residues. V dropped 1 base and J dropped 6 bases, with 7 bases sitting between them. Germline-derived CDR1 and CDR2 are SGHTA and FQGNSA.

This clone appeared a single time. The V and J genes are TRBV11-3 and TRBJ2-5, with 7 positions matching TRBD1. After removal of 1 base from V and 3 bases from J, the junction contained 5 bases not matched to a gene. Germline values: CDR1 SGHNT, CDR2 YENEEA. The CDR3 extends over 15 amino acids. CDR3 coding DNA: TGTGCCAGCAGCTTAGGGGTCGGACAGGAAGAGACCCAGTACTTC. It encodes CASSLGVGQEETQYF.

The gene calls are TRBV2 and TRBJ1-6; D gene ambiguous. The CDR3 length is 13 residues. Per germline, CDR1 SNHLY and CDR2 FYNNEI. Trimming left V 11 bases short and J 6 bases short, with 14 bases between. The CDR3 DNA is TGTGCCGCACGGGAAGAGGGTAATTCACCCCTCCACTTT. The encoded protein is CAAREEGNSPLHF.

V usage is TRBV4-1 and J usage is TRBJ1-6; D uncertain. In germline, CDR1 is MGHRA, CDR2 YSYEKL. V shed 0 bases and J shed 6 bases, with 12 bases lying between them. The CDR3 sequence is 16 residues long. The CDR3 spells CASSQDNPGFNSPLHF. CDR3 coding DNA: TGCGCCAGCAGCCAAGATAATCCAGGCTTTAATTCACCCCTCCACTTT.

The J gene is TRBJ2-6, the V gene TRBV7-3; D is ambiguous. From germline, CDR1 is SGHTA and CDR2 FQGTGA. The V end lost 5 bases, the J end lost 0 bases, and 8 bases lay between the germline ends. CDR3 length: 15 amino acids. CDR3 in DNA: TGTGCCAGCAGCCTGCTGAGCTCTGGGGCCAACGTCCTGACTTTC. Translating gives CASSLLSSGANVLTF.

CDR3 sequence: CASRHTGGANTEAFF. DNA of the CDR3: TGTGCCAGCAGGCATACAGGGGGCGCGAACACTGAAGCTTTCTTT. V gene TRBV6-5 combines with J gene TRBJ1-1; 9 nucleotides align to TRBD1. The CDR3 covers 15 residues. V trimming: 6 bases; J trimming: 1 base; junction bases outside the gene matches: 6. Germline V CDR1 and CDR2: MNHEY, SVGAGI.